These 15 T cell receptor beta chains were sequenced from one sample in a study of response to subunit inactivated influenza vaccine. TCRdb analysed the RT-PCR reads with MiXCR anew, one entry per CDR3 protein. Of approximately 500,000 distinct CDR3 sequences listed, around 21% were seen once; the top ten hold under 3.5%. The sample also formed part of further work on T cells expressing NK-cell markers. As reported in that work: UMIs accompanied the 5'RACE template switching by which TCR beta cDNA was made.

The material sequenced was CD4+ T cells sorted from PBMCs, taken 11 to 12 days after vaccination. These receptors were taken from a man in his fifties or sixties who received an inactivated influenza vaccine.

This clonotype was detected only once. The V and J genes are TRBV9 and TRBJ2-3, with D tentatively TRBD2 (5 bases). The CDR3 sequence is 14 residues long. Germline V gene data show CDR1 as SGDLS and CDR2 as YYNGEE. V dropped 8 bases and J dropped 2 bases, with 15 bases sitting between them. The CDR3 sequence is CASSPSSYTDTQYF. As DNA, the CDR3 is TGTGCCAGTTCTCCTAGCAGTTACACAGATACGCAGTATTTT.

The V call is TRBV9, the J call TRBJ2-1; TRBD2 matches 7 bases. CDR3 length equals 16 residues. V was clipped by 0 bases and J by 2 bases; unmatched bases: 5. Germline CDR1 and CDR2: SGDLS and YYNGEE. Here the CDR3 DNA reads TGTGCCAGCAGCGTAGTGGCTAGCGGTACCTACAATGAGCAGTTCTTC. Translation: CASSVVASGTYNEQFF.

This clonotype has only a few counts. DNA for the CDR3: TGTGCCAGCACCAAGCGGGAGCGCTACGAGCAGTACTTC. Translated, it gives CASTKRERYEQYF. This sequence joins TRBV12-3 or TRBV12-4 and TRBJ2-7; 8 bases line up with TRBD2. The CDR3 contains 13 residues. With V trimmed by 7 bases and J by 3 bases, 5 bases remained unmatched.

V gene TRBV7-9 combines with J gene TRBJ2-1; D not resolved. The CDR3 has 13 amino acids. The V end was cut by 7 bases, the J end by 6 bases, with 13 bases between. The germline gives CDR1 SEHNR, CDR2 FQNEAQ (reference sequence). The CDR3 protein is CASNRFEANEQFF. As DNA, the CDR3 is TGTGCCAGCAATCGGTTTGAGGCCAATGAGCAGTTCTTC.

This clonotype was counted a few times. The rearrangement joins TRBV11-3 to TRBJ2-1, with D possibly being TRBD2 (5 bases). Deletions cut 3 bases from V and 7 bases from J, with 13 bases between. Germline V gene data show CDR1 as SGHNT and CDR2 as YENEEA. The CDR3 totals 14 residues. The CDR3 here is CASSFSGSDNEQFF. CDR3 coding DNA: TGTGCCAGCAGCTTTTCGGGATCGGATAATGAGCAGTTCTTC.

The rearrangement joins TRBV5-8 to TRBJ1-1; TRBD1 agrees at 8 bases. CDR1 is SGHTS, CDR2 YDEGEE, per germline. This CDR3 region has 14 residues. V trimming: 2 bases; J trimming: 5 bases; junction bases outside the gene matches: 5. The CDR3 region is CASSFRGLRTEAFF. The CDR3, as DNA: TGTGCCAGCAGCTTCAGGGGGCTGAGGACTGAAGCTTTCTTT.

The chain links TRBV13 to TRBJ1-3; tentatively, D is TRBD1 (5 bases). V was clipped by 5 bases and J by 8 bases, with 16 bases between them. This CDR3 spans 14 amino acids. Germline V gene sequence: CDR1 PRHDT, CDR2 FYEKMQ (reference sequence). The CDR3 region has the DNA TGTGCCAGCAGCCTGGACGGGGCCAGGGACACCATATATTTT. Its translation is CASSLDGARDTIYF.

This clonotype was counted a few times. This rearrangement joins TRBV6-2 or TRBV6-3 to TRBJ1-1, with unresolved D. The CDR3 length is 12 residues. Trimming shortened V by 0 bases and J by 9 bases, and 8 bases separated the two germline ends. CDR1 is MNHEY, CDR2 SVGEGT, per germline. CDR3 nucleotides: TGTGCCAGCAGTTACTCGAATGGCAAAGCTTTCTTT. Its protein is CASSYSNGKAFF.

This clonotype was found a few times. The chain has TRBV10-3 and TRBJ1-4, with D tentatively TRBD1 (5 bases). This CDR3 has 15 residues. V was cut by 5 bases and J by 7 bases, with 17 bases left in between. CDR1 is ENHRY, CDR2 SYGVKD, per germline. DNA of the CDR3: TGTGCCATCAGTCGAACCGGGACCAAGAGTGAAAAACTGTTTTTT. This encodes CAISRTGTKSEKLFF.

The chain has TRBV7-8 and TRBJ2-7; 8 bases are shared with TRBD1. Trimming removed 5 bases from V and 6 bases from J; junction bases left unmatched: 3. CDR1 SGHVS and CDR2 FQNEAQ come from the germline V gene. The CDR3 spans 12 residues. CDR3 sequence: CASSGQGSEQYF. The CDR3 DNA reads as TGTGCCAGCAGCGGACAGGGTTCCGAGCAGTACTTC. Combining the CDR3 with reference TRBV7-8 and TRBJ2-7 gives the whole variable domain GAGVSQSPRYKVAKRGQDVALRCDPISGHVSLFWYQQALGQGPEFLTYFQNEAQLDKSGLPSDRFFAERPEGSVSTLKIQRTQQEDSAVYLCASSGQGSEQYFGPGTRLTVT.

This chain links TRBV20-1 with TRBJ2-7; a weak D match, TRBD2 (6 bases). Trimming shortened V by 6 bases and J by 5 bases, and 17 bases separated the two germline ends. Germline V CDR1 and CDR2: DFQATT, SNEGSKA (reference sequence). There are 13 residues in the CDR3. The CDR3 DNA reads TGCAGTGCCTGGGAGACTAGAAACGACGAGCAGTACTTC. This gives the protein CSAWETRNDEQYF.

The CDR3 DNA follows: TGTGCCAGCAGTGAAGGGAGGGGCCAGGAGACCCAGTACTTC. Translation gives CASSEGRGQETQYF. The rearrangement links TRBV6-1 to TRBJ2-5, with TRBD2 as a possible D gene (6 bases). Germline V CDR1 and CDR2: MNHNS, SASEGT. The CDR3 has 14 amino acids. V shed 1 base and J shed 5 bases, with 11 bases lying between them.

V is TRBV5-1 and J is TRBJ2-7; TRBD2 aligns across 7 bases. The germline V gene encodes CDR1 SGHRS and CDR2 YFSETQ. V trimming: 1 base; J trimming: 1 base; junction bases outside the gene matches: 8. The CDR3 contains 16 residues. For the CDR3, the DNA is TGCGCCAGCAGCTTGTACGGCGGGAGTGGGTCCTACGAGCAGTACTTC. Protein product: CASSLYGGSGSYEQYF. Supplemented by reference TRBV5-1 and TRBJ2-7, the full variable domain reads KAGVTQTPRYLIKTRGQQVTLSCSPISGHRSVSWYQQTPGQGLQFLFEYFSETQRNKGNFPGRFSGRQFSNSRSEMNVSTLELGDSALYLCASSLYGGSGSYEQYFGPGTRLTVT.

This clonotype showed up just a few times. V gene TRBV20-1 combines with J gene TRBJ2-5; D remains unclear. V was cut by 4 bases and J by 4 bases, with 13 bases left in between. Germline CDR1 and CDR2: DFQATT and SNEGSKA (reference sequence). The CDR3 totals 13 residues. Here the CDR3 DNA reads TGCAGTGCTACGTCGGACGTGGGAGAGACCCAGTACTTC. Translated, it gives CSATSDVGETQYF.

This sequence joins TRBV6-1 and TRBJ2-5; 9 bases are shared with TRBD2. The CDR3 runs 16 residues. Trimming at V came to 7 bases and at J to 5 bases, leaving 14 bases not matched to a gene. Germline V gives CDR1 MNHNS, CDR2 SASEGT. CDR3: CASKRGSGRGWETQYF. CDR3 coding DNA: TGTGCCAGCAAAAGGGGTAGCGGGAGAGGGTGGGAGACCCAGTACTTC.